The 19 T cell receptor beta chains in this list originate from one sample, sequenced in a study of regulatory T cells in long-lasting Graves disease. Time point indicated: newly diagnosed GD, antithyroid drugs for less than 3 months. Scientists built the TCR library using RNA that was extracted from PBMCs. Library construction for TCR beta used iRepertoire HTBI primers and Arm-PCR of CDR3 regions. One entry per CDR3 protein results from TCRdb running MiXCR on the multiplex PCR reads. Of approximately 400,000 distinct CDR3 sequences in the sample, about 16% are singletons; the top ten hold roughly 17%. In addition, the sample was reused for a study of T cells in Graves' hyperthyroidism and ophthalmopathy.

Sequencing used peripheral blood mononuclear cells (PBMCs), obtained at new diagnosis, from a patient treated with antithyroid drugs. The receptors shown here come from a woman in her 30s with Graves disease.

The CDR3 nucleotides read TGTGCCAGCAGGACAGGAGCCAAACCCTCCTACGAGCAGTACTTC. Translation gives CASRTGAKPSYEQYF. The V call is TRBV11-1, the J call TRBJ2-7; TRBD1 is a possible D gene (6 bases). V lost 6 bases and J lost 0, with 15 bases in between. Looked up from germline, CDR1 is SGHAT and CDR2 is FQDESV (reference sequence). This CDR3 comprises 15 residues.

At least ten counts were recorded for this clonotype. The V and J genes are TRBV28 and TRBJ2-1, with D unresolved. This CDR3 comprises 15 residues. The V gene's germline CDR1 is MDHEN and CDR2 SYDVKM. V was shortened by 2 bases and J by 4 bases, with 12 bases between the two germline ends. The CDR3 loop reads CASSLPETLYNEQFF. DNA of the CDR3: TGTGCCAGCAGTTTACCGGAGACACTATACAATGAGCAGTTCTTC.

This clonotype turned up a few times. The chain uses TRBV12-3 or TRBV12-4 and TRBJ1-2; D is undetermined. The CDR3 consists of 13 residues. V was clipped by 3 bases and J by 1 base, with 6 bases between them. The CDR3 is CASSFRSNYGYTF. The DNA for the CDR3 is TGTGCCAGCAGTTTCAGGAGTAACTATGGCTACACCTTC.

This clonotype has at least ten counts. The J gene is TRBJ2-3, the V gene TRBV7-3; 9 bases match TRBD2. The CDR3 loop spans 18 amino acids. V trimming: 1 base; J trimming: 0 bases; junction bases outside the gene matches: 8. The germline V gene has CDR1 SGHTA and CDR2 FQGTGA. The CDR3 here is CASSLSGRGHASTDTQYF. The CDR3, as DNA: TGTGCCAGCAGCTTAAGCGGGAGGGGCCACGCTAGCACAGATACGCAGTATTTT.

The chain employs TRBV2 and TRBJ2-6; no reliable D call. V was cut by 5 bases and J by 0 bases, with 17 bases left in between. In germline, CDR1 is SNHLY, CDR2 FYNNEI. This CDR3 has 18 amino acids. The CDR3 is CASSSPFSLPSGANVLTF. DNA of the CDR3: TGTGCCAGCAGTTCTCCCTTCTCCTTACCCTCTGGGGCCAACGTCCTGACTTTC. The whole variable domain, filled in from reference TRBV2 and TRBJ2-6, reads EPEVTQTPSHQVTQMGQEVILRCVPISNHLYFYWYRQILGQKVEFLVSFYNNEISEKSEIFDDQFSVERPDGSNFTLKIRSTKLEDSAMYFCASSSPFSLPSGANVLTFGAGSRLTVL.

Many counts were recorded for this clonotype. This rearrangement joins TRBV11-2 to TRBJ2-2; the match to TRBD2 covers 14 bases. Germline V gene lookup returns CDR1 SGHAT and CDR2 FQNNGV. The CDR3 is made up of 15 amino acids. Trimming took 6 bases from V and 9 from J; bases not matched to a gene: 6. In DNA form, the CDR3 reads TGTGCCAGCAGGCCGGGACTAGCGGGAGTCCGGGAGCTGTTTTTT. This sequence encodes CASRPGLAGVRELFF.

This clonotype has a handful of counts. The CDR3 protein is CASTVYRDLTNYGYTF. The CDR3 region has the DNA TGTGCCAGCACTGTTTACCGGGACCTGACTAACTATGGCTACACCTTC. The chain links TRBV7-9 to TRBJ1-2; the D gene is possibly TRBD1 (5 bases). The CDR3 runs 16 residues. The germline V gene encodes CDR1 SEHNR and CDR2 FQNEAQ (reference sequence). V lost 7 bases to trimming and J lost 0 bases, with 18 bases between them.

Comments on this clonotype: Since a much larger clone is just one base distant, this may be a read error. CDR3 in amino acids: CASSLVARAPSYNEQSF. CDR3 in DNA: TGTGCCAGCAGCTTAGTGGCAAGGGCCCCGTCCTACAATGAGCAGTCCTTC. The rearrangement uses TRBV11-2 and TRBJ2-1; D unresolved. This CDR3 contains 17 residues. In germline, CDR1 is SGHAT, CDR2 FQNNGV. The full variable domain, rest sourced from reference TRBV11-2 and TRBJ2-1, is EAGVAQSPRYKIIEKRQSVAFWCNPISGHATLYWYQQILGQGPKLLIQFQNNGVVDDSQLPKDRFSAERLKGVDSTLKIQPAKLEDSAVYLCASSLVARAPSYNEQSFGPGTRLTVL.

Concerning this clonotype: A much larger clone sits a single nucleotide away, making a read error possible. The CDR3 coding sequence is TGCGCCAGCAGCTTGGGCTTCGGCGGGGTGGGTGAGCAGTACTTC. Translating it yields CASSLGFGGVGEQYF. The chain uses TRBV5-1 and TRBJ2-7; the D gene is possibly TRBD2 (6 bases). V was shortened by 0 bases and J by 7 bases, with 17 bases between the two germline ends. This CDR3 comprises 15 residues. CDR1 and CDR2 (germline): SGHRS, YFSETQ.

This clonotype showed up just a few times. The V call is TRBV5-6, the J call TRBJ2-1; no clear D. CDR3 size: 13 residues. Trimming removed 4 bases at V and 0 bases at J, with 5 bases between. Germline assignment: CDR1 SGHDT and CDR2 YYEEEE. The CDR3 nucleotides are TGTGCCAGCAGCGCCTTCTCCTACAATGAGCAGTTCTTC. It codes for CASSAFSYNEQFF.

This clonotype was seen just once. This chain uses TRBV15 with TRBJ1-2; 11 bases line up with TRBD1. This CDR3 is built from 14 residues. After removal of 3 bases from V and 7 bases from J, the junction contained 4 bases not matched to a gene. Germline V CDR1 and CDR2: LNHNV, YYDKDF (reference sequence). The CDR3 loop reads CATSRDRGLSGYTF. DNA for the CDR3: TGTGCCACCAGCAGGGACAGGGGGCTAAGTGGCTACACCTTC.

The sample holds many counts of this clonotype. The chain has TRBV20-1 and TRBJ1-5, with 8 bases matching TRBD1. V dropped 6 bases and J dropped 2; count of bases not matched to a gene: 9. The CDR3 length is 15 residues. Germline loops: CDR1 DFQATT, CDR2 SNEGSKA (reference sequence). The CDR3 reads CSAKDRAGGNQPQHF. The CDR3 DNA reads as TGCAGTGCGAAGGACAGGGCGGGGGGCAATCAGCCCCAGCATTTT.

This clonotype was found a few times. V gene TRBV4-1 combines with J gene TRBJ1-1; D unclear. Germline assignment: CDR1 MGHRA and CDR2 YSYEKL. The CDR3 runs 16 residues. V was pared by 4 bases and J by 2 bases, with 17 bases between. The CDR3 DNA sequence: TGCGCCAGCAGCCTCGGAGAGGTTAGTGGAAACACTGAAGCTTTCTTT. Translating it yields CASSLGEVSGNTEAFF.

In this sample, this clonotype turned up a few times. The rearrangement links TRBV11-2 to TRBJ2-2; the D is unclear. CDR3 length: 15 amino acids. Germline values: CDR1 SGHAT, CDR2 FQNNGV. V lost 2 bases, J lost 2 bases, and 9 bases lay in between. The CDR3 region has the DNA TGTGCCAGCAGCTTAATTCCGGATAACACCGGGGAGCTGTTTTTT. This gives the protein CASSLIPDNTGELFF.

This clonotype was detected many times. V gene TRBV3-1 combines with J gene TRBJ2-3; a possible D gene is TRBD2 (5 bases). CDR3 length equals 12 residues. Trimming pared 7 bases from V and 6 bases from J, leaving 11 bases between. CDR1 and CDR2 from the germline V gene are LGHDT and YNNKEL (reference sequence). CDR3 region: CASTSERDTQYF. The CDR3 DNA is TGTGCCAGCACCTCCGAGCGGGATACGCAGTATTTT.

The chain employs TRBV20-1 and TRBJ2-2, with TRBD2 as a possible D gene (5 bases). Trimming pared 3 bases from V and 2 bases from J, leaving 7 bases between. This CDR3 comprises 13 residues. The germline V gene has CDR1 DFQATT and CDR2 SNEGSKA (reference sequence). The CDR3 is CSARLANTGELFF. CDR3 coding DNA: TGCAGTGCTAGGCTAGCCAACACCGGGGAGCTGTTTTTT.

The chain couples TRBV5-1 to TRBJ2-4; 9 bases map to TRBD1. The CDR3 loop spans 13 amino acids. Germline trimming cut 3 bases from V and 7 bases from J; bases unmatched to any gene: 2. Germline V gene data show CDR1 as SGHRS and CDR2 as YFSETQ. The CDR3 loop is CASSSGTGNIQYF. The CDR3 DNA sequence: TGCGCCAGCAGCTCCGGGACAGGGAACATTCAGTACTTC.

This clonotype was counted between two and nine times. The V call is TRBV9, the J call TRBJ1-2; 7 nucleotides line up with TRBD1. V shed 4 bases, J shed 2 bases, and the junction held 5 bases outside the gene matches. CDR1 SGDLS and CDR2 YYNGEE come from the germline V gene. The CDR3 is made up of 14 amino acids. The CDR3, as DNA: TGTGCCAGCAGCCCTCAGACAGGGAACTATGGCTACACCTTC. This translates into CASSPQTGNYGYTF.

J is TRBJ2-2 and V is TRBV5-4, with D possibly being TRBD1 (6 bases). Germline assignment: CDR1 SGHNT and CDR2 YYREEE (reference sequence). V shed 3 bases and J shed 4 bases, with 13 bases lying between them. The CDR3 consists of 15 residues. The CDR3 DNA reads TGTGCCAGCAGCTCCAGGACAGCGAGCACCGGGGAGCTGTTTTTT. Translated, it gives CASSSRTASTGELFF.